These 23 T cell receptor beta chains share one sample of origin, sequenced in a study of memory CD4+ T cells and cytomegalovirus serostatus. The table came from immunoSEQ multiplex PCR; TCRdb's copy has only in-frame clones and leaves some out. This table holds 27,000 or so clones, approximately 72% found once. The sort gate was single viable CD3+CD4+CD8-CD45RO+ cells for memory CD4+ T cells. Sequenced material: memory CD4+ T cells from blood. Every receptor here comes from an adult in good health and CMV-seronegative.

This clone was seen more than once but under ten times. The chain couples TRBV4-1 to TRBJ1-5; a possible D gene is TRBD1 (6 bases). The CDR3 sequence is 16 residues long. The germline V and J ends were trimmed by 1 base and 2 bases, with 12 bases remaining between them. The germline V gene encodes CDR1 MGHRA and CDR2 YSYEKL. The CDR3, as DNA: TGCGCCAGCAGCCAAGGATGGGGGCTGGGCAATCAGCCCCAGCATTTT. Translation: CASSQGWGLGNQPQHF.

J is TRBJ2-7 and V is TRBV5-4; D unclear. CDR1 is SGHNT and CDR2 is YYREEE in the germline V gene (reference sequence). CDR3 length equals 15 residues. Deletions cut 0 bases from V and 3 bases from J, with 13 bases between. For the CDR3, the DNA is TGTGCCAGCAGCTTGGGGGTAGGACGGATCTACGAGCAGTACTTC. Protein sequence: CASSLGVGRIYEQYF.

The V call is TRBV19, the J call TRBJ1-1; D remains ambiguous. The CDR3 totals 16 residues. Germline loops: CDR1 LNHDA, CDR2 SQIVND (reference sequence). Trimming removed 1 base at V and 0 bases at J, with 12 bases between. The CDR3 coding sequence is TGTGCCAGTAGTATAGGCCTAGGGTGGATGAACACTGAAGCTTTCTTT. Residues: CASSIGLGWMNTEAFF.

V is TRBV7-2 and J is TRBJ1-1; possibly TRBD1 for D (6 bases). The CDR3 covers 15 residues. Trimming took 1 base from V and 5 from J, leaving 14 bases between them. Looked up from germline, CDR1 is SGHTA and CDR2 is FQGNSA. This CDR3 is CASSLDPGASTEAFF. The CDR3 DNA is TGTGCCAGCAGCTTAGATCCGGGGGCGAGTACTGAAGCTTTCTTT.

This chain uses TRBV11-3 with TRBJ2-5; D not certain. The germline gives CDR1 SGHNT, CDR2 YENEEA. Trimming removed 1 base from V and 1 base from J, with 10 bases in between. The CDR3 is made up of 15 amino acids. Written as DNA, the CDR3 is TGTGCCAGCAGCTTAGGACGCGTTCCCCAAGAGACCCAGTACTTC. Translating gives CASSLGRVPQETQYF.

The chain recombines TRBV7-2 with TRBJ2-5; no clear D gene. The V end lost 2 bases, the J end lost 2 bases, and 6 bases lay between the germline ends. The CDR3 covers 13 residues. Germline values: CDR1 SGHTA, CDR2 FQGNSA. CDR3 region: CASSLFLQETQYF. The CDR3 DNA reads as TGTGCCAGCAGCTTATTTCTTCAAGAGACCCAGTACTTC.

The chain couples TRBV9 to TRBJ1-1, with D maybe TRBD1 (5 bases). The germline V gene encodes CDR1 SGDLS and CDR2 YYNGEE. CDR3 length: 15 amino acids. V lost 3 bases to trimming and J lost 5 bases, with 17 bases between them. The CDR3 DNA follows: TGTGCCAGCAGCGGCCTCGGGGGGTCGCTGACTGAAGCTTTCTTT. Its protein product is CASSGLGGSLTEAFF.

This sequence joins TRBV11-3 and TRBJ1-1; no definite D call. Germline lookup yields CDR1 SGHNT and CDR2 YENEEA. The CDR3 runs 12 residues. V gave up 5 bases and J gave up 4 bases, with 8 bases separating them. The CDR3 loop reads CASSNLGTEAFF. CDR3 nucleotide sequence: TGTGCCAGCAGCAATCTGGGCACTGAAGCTTTCTTT.

This chain uses TRBV6-6 with TRBJ2-7, with D tentatively TRBD2 (6 bases). The germline gives CDR1 MNHNY, CDR2 SVGAGI (reference sequence). The V end was cut by 3 bases, the J end by 4 bases, with 10 bases between. There are 13 residues in the CDR3. CDR3 region: CASSYGEAYEQYF. CDR3 in DNA: TGTGCCAGCAGTTATGGGGAGGCGTACGAGCAGTACTTC.

This clone was detected only a few times. This sample includes further DNA sequences coding for the same CDR3. This chain connects TRBV6-4 to TRBJ1-1, with D uncertain. This CDR3 has 14 amino acids. V was trimmed by 4 bases and J by 1 base, leaving 10 bases between them. Germline CDR1 MRHNA, CDR2 SNTAGT. DNA of the CDR3: TGTGCCAGCAGTGCTTCCCCAGGGAACACTGAAGCTTTCTTT. It is translated as CASSASPGNTEAFF.

This rearrangement joins TRBV30 to TRBJ1-1; 7 nucleotides match TRBD1. This CDR3 spans 14 amino acids. Losses at the gene ends were 0 bases for V and 1 base for J; bases not matched to a gene: 2. Germline lookup yields CDR1 GTSNPN and CDR2 SVGIG (reference sequence). CDR3 in DNA: TGTGCCTGGAGTGTACGGGACAGGAACACTGAAGCTTTCTTT. It codes for CAWSVRDRNTEAFF.

The chain employs TRBV19 and TRBJ1-1; 8 nucleotides align to TRBD1. The germline gives CDR1 LNHDA, CDR2 SQIVND (reference sequence). The CDR3 extends over 16 amino acids. V lost 5 bases, J lost 5 bases, and 13 bases stayed unmatched. The CDR3 bases are TGTGCCAGTAGTCCTTGGACAGGGAACGTTATTACTGAAGCTTTCTTT. Its protein product is CASSPWTGNVITEAFF.

V gene TRBV30 combines with J gene TRBJ2-1; D might be TRBD1 (6 bases). Deletions cut 5 bases from V and 6 bases from J, with 17 bases between. This CDR3 spans 14 amino acids. Germline values: CDR1 GTSNPN, CDR2 SVGIG (reference sequence). The CDR3 is CAWRTDRFGNEQFF. CDR3 nucleotide sequence: TGTGCCTGGCGAACGGACAGATTCGGCAATGAGCAGTTCTTC.

This clone was observed a few times. J is TRBJ1-1 and V is TRBV4-2; 10 nucleotides match TRBD1. The CDR3 is made up of 15 amino acids. CDR1 is LGHNA, CDR2 YNFKEQ, per germline. J lost 11 bases, V lost 1 base, and 10 bases had no gene match. The CDR3 here is CASSQVRDRGTKAFF. The DNA of the CDR3 is TGTGCCAGCAGCCAAGTCCGGGACAGGGGTACGAAGGCTTTCTTT.

The V and J genes are TRBV7-2 and TRBJ1-1; D not certain. CDR1 is SGHTA and CDR2 is FQGNSA in the germline V gene. The CDR3 has 13 residues. Trimming stripped 5 bases from V and 10 bases from J, with 17 bases between. The CDR3 DNA reads as TGTGCCAGCAGCCCCGAGGAGGGCAGGAGAGCTTTCTTT. Encoded protein: CASSPEEGRRAFF.

The genes are TRBV9 and TRBJ1-3; possible D gene TRBD1, 5 bases. Per the germline V gene, CDR1 is SGDLS and CDR2 is YYNGEE. The CDR3 extends over 15 amino acids. Deletions cut 4 bases from V and 2 bases from J, with 13 bases between. The CDR3 protein is CASSPQWGAGNTIYF. The CDR3 nucleotides read TGTGCCAGCAGCCCCCAATGGGGGGCTGGAAACACCATATATTTT.

The V and J genes are TRBV4-3 and TRBJ1-5, with 7 bases identical to TRBD1. This CDR3 region has 15 residues. J lost 16 bases, V lost 4 bases, and 19 bases had no gene match. Per germline, CDR1 LGHNA and CDR2 YSLEER. The CDR3 here is CASSPRIEGASPEHF. CDR3 coding DNA: TGCGCCAGCAGCCCAAGAATTGAGGGGGCGAGCCCCGAACATTTT.

The chain employs TRBV7-6 and TRBJ2-1; no definite D call. The CDR3 covers 14 residues. The germline gives CDR1 SGHVS, CDR2 FNYEAQ. Between the trimmed V and J ends, which lost 5 bases and 5 bases, there was a span of 13 bases. The CDR3 DNA reads as TGTGCCAGCAGCCCCCGCCCCCCTAACAATGAGCAGTTCTTC. Residues: CASSPRPPNNEQFF.

This clone was seen only a few times. This chain uses TRBV11-2 with TRBJ1-2; 9 nucleotides line up with TRBD1. V was pared by 6 bases and J by 4 bases, with 3 bases of the junction left unmatched. Germline V CDR1 and CDR2: SGHAT, FQNNGV. The CDR3 is made up of 13 amino acids. This CDR3 is CASRGTGLYGYTF. CDR3 nucleotide sequence: TGTGCCAGCAGGGGGACAGGGCTCTATGGCTACACCTTC.

The chain has TRBV6-4 and TRBJ2-2, with D unclear. Germline CDR1 is MRHNA and CDR2 is SNTAGT. The CDR3 has 14 residues. V was cut by 5 bases and J by 4 bases, with 11 bases left in between. The DNA of the CDR3 is TGTGCCAGCAGTCTGGACCAGTCCACCGGGGAGCTGTTTTTT. The encoded protein is CASSLDQSTGELFF.

The chain has TRBV27 and TRBJ2-7; the match to TRBD2 covers 9 bases. Per the germline V gene, CDR1 is MNHEY and CDR2 is SMNVEV (reference sequence). The V segment lost 11 bases and the J segment 4 bases; nucleotides outside the gene matches: 15. The CDR3 totals 15 residues. The CDR3 reads CASRPAGGRVYEQYF. The CDR3 bases are TGTGCCTCCCGACCCGCGGGAGGGAGAGTTTACGAGCAGTACTTC.

This clone was picked up one time. The rearrangement joins TRBV27 to TRBJ1-2; 11 nucleotides agree with TRBD1. The J segment lost 7 bases and the V segment lost 4 bases, leaving 5 bases of the junction unmatched. CDR1 is MNHEY, CDR2 SMNVEV, per germline (reference sequence). The CDR3 is 14 amino acids. The CDR3 here is CASSYGTGGGGYTF. In DNA form, the CDR3 reads TGTGCCAGCAGTTACGGGACAGGGGGAGGTGGCTACACCTTC.

This clone has more than one count but fewer than ten. The chain recombines TRBV4-1 with TRBJ1-6, with D possibly being TRBD1 (5 bases). Trimming cost V 0 bases and J 9 bases, with 12 bases left between them. Germline CDR1 is MGHRA and CDR2 is YSYEKL. The CDR3 extends over 15 amino acids. Written as DNA, the CDR3 is TGCGCCAGCAGCCAAGACGAGGGGTTTCGTTCACCCCTCCACTTT. It yields the protein CASSQDEGFRSPLHF.